This T cell receptor (beta chain) appears in the sequencing data of a study of T cell repertoires in cytomegalovirus infection (dated by TCRdb to between 2018 and 2020). About the full investigation: Donor HLA type was relevant to the analysis, because carriage of CMV infection together with the matching HLA type was indicated by public TCR beta signatures.

The reads were generated on an Illumina HiSeq 1500. TCRdb reanalyzed the raw reads on its own, using fastp at Q25 for trimming and MiXCR for clone calling, and kept in-frame beta chains. Entries that share a CDR3 protein sequence are merged under the most common genes and DNA. A total of a few hundred thousand distinct CDR3 sequences appear in this sample, under 20% of them only once. Jointly, the top ten make up approximately 12% of the sample. From a lookup of the germline V gene, CDR1 and CDR2 are SGHTA and FQGNSA. Compared with germline, V lacks 2 bases and J lacks 3 bases; bases without a gene match: 6. Counted from cysteine to phenylalanine, this CDR3 has 15 amino acids. Only the CDR3 part of the read is kept: 45 bases, read in frame from the first base. General findings and caveats noted by the study authors: In both this cohort and an independent cohort of over 350 donors, the cumulative frequency of public TCR beta family members distinguished carriers of CMV infection plus the relevant HLA type. The ex vivo response was dominated by HLA-C-restricted CMV-specific TCR beta clonotypes, and the single most frequent clonotype in two of eight donors was supplied by these HLA-C-restricted clonotypes.

This clonotype was observed at least ten times. Its antigen target is currently unknown. Base qualities are not provided; no much larger clone lies one nucleotide away. Rearrangement joined TRBV7-2 to TRBJ2-7, with 8 bases in between that match TRBD1. The clonotype originates from a human donor in good health (CMV status not recorded). Some clones in this sample may be carry-over from other donors' samples. What was sequenced was PBMCs. The CDR3 is CASSLYGQGLYEQYF. The DNA is as follows: TGTGCCAGCAGCTTATACGGACAGGGCCTCTACGAGCAGTACTTC.